The clone carrying this T cell receptor (beta chain) was found many times. Its cognate antigen is unknown. MiXCR was run by TCRdb on the RT-PCR reads, yielding one entry per CDR3 protein. The table records 500,000 to 600,000 distinct CDR3 sequences, around 13% of them present only once. The data originate from a study of response to subunit inactivated influenza vaccine. The CDR3 contains 13 residues. Deletions cut 5 bases from V and 11 bases from J, with 18 bases between. Study observations and caveats: That few new T cells are recruited by each seasonal influenza vaccination was the authors' suggestion.

This chain uses TRBV12-3 or TRBV12-4 with TRBJ1-1; no definite D call. The origin of this receptor is a man aged 50-60 years who received an inactivated influenza vaccine. This material consisted of PBMCs from blood, taken 40 to 50 days after vaccination. The CDR3 DNA is TGTGCCAGCAGTAACGGGGAACGTGGGGATGCTTTCTTT. Translation gives CASSNGERGDAFF.